This T cell receptor beta chain was documented in a study of T cell changes during pregnancy in multiple sclerosis (dated 2019 in TCRdb). For the study in its entirety: The study examined how the T cell repertoire changed over the course of pregnancy in women with multiple sclerosis.

V loses 6 bases, J loses 6 bases, and the germline ends lie 14 bases apart. Reading the germline V gene (reference sequence) gives CDR1 LNHDA and CDR2 SQIVND. The CDR3 holds 13 amino acids from the cysteine to the phenylalanine. The entry retains the CDR3 DNA only, 39 bases that are in frame from base 1. A word on this clone: No antigen is known for it. Base qualities were left out, and no much larger clone turns up one base away.

The library was obtained by the immunoSEQ multiplex PCR assay. The table comes from immuneACCESS by way of TCRdb, which keeps in-frame sequences with V and J called. Part of the clones is missing from these tables; in studies checked, under half for an unresolved V gene and the rest for unknown reasons. The sample table records around 80,000 clones; approximately 90% of these occur just once. Roughly 1.4% of the sample lies in the top ten. The sequence is built from TRBV19 and TRBJ1-2, and the D gene may be TRBD1, 6 bases matching. This clonotype was obtained from a female donor with multiple sclerosis, enrolled in a pregnancy study. This material consisted of peripheral blood, taken before pregnancy. The sequenced DNA is TGTGCCAGTAGCCCGAGTTACAGGGATGGCTACACCTTC. Translated, it gives CASSPSYRDGYTF.